This T cell receptor (beta chain) was retrieved from a study of T cell changes during pregnancy in multiple sclerosis. This CDR3 comprises 13 residues. The V gene end was trimmed by 3 bases and the J gene end by 6 bases; junction bases not matched to a gene: 4. Germline CDR1 and CDR2: MDHEN and SYDVKM. This table comes from immunoSEQ multiplex PCR, and its TCRdb copy is limited to in-frame clones, with some not included. Counted here are some 100,000 clones, just over 90% occurring once; the ten biggest clones make up 1% to 1.5%. This receptor was taken from a female donor with multiple sclerosis, enrolled in a pregnancy study. The specimen comprised peripheral blood, sampled in the second trimester of pregnancy. The J gene is TRBJ2-7, the V gene TRBV28; 8 nucleotides agree with TRBD1. This chain's CDR3 is CASSFRTGIEQYF. For the CDR3, the DNA is TGTGCCAGCAGTTTCCGGACAGGGATCGAGCAGTACTTC. Complete variable domain (other parts from reference TRBV28 and TRBJ2-7): DVKVTQSSRYLVKRTGEKVFLECVQDMDHENMFWYRQDPGLGLRLIYFSYDVKMKEKGDIPEGYSVSREKKERFSLILESASTNQTSMYLCASSFRTGIEQYFGPGTRLTVT.